Shown below are 21 T cell receptor beta chains from a single sample sequenced in a study of T cell responses to AZD1222 COVID-19 vaccine. Sequenced by immunoSEQ multiplex PCR; TCRdb stores in-frame clones only, minus some. The data contain more than 60,000 clones, roughly 84% of them singletons. The sequencing here drew on peripheral blood, taken on day 0 of AZD1222 vaccination. Receptors were obtained from an adult in good health.

This chain connects TRBV11-3 to TRBJ1-3; D is perhaps TRBD1 (6 bases). In germline, CDR1 is SGHNT, CDR2 YENEEA. This CDR3 spans 17 amino acids. Trimming left V 5 bases short and J 0 bases short, with 17 bases between. CDR3 DNA: TGTGCCAGCAGCCGAGCCGGACAGCCGAGCTCTGGAAACACCATATATTTT. Translated: CASSRAGQPSSGNTIYF.

This clone showed up just once. The chain employs TRBV28 and TRBJ1-3; D perhaps matches TRBD1 (5 bases). Deletions cut 6 bases from V and 4 bases from J, with 16 bases between. Germline V gene data show CDR1 as MDHEN and CDR2 as SYDVKM. The CDR3 totals 15 residues. CDR3 DNA: TGTGCCAGCAGCCGCGGGGACGCCTTAGGAAACACCATATATTTT. Translated: CASSRGDALGNTIYF.

This clone occurred once. The chain couples TRBV5-6 to TRBJ2-5; D might be TRBD1 (5 bases). Per the germline V gene, CDR1 is SGHDT and CDR2 is YYEEEE. The CDR3 extends over 12 amino acids. The V end was cut by 4 bases, the J end by 4 bases, with 8 bases between. CDR3 sequence (DNA): TGTGCCAGCAGCCCAGGGTCAGAGACCCAGTACTTC. This sequence encodes CASSPGSETQYF. Filled out from reference TRBV5-6 and TRBJ2-5, the complete variable domain reads DAGVTQSPTHLIKTRGQQVTLRCSPKSGHDTVSWYQQALGQGPQFIFQYYEEEERQRGNFPDRFSGHQFPNYSSELNVNALLLGDSALYLCASSPGSETQYFGPGTRLLVL.

This rearrangement joins TRBV7-2 to TRBJ1-3, with a possible D match to TRBD1 (5 bases). Germline V gene data show CDR1 as SGHTA and CDR2 as FQGNSA. The CDR3 has 16 residues. Trimming removed 2 bases from V and 4 bases from J, with 15 bases in between. The CDR3 sequence: CASSLRRQFGGNTIYF. The CDR3 DNA sequence: TGTGCCAGCAGCTTACGAAGACAGTTCGGAGGAAACACCATATATTTT.

This chain uses TRBV11-3 with TRBJ2-7; TRBD1 matches at 10 bases. The CDR3 runs to 15 residues. The V gene end was trimmed by 1 base and the J gene end by 3 bases; junction bases not matched to a gene: 3. Germline assignment: CDR1 SGHNT and CDR2 YENEEA. This chain's CDR3 is CASSLGGTGDYEQYF. The CDR3 nucleotides are TGTGCCAGCAGCTTAGGTGGGACAGGGGACTACGAGCAGTACTTC.

The gene calls are TRBV12-5 and TRBJ2-5; D unclear. With 7 bases removed from V and 1 base from J, the gap between germline ends came to 13 bases. The CDR3 is 14 residues long. CDR1 and CDR2 (germline): LGHNT, FRNRAP. The CDR3 region has the DNA TGTGCTAGTGCCCCCTCGGGCGGCCAAGAGACCCAGTACTTC. Amino acids: CASAPSGGQETQYF.

This clone was detected a few times. V is TRBV4-1 and J is TRBJ2-7; TRBD1 matches 11 bases. V was pared by 2 bases and J by 6 bases, with 12 bases of the junction left unmatched. This CDR3 has 17 amino acids. Germline CDR1 MGHRA, CDR2 YSYEKL. The CDR3 coding sequence is TGCGCCAGCAGCCAACTATTCCGGACAGGGGGCGGTTCCGAGCAGTACTTC. Amino acid sequence: CASSQLFRTGGGSEQYF.

The V call is TRBV2, the J call TRBJ2-1; D tentatively fits TRBD1 or TRBD2 (7 bases each). V dropped 7 bases and J dropped 6 bases, with 10 bases sitting between them. This CDR3 is built from 12 residues. The germline V gene has CDR1 SNHLY and CDR2 FYNNEI. This CDR3 reads CASTRGGNEQFF. For the CDR3, the DNA is TGTGCCAGCACCAGGGGGGGCAATGAGCAGTTCTTC.

This clone showed up just a few times. This chain connects TRBV13 to TRBJ2-1; D unresolved. Germline CDR1 and CDR2: PRHDT and FYEKMQ (reference sequence). CDR3 length equals 13 residues. V dropped 3 bases and J dropped 6 bases, with 9 bases sitting between them. The CDR3 is CASSFLDGNEQFF. CDR3 nucleotide sequence: TGTGCCAGCAGCTTCCTAGACGGCAATGAGCAGTTCTTC.

This chain connects TRBV3-1 (or the pseudogene TRBV3-2) to TRBJ1-1, with D perhaps matching TRBD1 (5 bases). The CDR3 length is 11 residues. V lost 0 bases, J lost 12 bases, and 8 bases lay in between. Germline CDR1 LGHDT, CDR2 YNNKEL (reference sequence). The CDR3 sequence is CASSQEGPTFF. The CDR3 DNA sequence: TGTGCCAGCAGCCAAGAGGGGCCAACTTTCTTT.

Here the CDR3 DNA reads TGTGCCAGCAGCCCTCAGGCGGGGGGCGGTACCGGGGAGCTGTTTTTT. This gives the protein CASSPQAGGGTGELFF. This chain connects TRBV6-2 or TRBV6-3 to TRBJ2-2; 8 bases line up with TRBD2. The CDR3 loop spans 16 amino acids. The V segment lost 6 bases and the J segment 5 bases; nucleotides outside the gene matches: 11. CDR1 MNHEY and CDR2 SVGEGT come from the germline V gene.

The chain links TRBV9 to TRBJ2-1; 10 bases agree with TRBD2. The CDR3 sequence is 15 residues long. V lost 0 bases and J lost 8; bases outside the gene matches: 5. Germline lookup yields CDR1 SGDLS and CDR2 YYNGEE. The CDR3 DNA sequence: TGTGCCAGCAGCGTAGCTAGCGGGAGTAAAGATGAGCAGTTCTTC. Amino acids: CASSVASGSKDEQFF.

The chain carries TRBV28 and TRBJ1-5; unclear D gene. Germline V gives CDR1 MDHEN, CDR2 SYDVKM. CDR3 length equals 13 residues. Trimming cost V 3 bases and J 11 bases, with 14 bases left between them. CDR3 region: CASSFRRLRAQHF. CDR3 nucleotides: TGTGCCAGCAGTTTCCGGCGGCTGAGGGCCCAGCATTTT.

The V and J genes are TRBV11-2 and TRBJ2-6; maybe TRBD2 (6 bases). V lost 3 bases, J lost 2 bases, and 20 bases lay in between. The germline gives CDR1 SGHAT, CDR2 FQNNGV. There are 19 residues in the CDR3. The CDR3 DNA reads as TGTGCCAGCAGCTTTCAGCGGGCGTCAGGGTTCGCTGGGGCCAACGTCCTGACTTTC. Translating gives CASSFQRASGFAGANVLTF.

The V gene is TRBV7-8, the J gene TRBJ1-2; 7 positions agree with TRBD1. The V gene end was trimmed by 5 bases and the J gene end by 4 bases; junction bases not matched to a gene: 10. Germline V gives CDR1 SGHVS, CDR2 FQNEAQ. The CDR3 sequence is 15 residues long. The CDR3 loop is CASSRTITGVYGYTF. In DNA form, the CDR3 reads TGTGCCAGCAGCCGCACGATTACAGGGGTCTATGGCTACACCTTC.

The V gene is TRBV15, the J gene TRBJ1-5; perhaps TRBD1 as D (5 bases). The CDR3 is 14 residues long. Germline V gene sequence: CDR1 LNHNV, CDR2 YYDKDF (reference sequence). V was cut by 11 bases and J by 5 bases, with 19 bases left in between. The DNA of the CDR3 is TGTGCCGACTCCAGGGTCGAGCAATATCAGCCCCAGCATTTT. This gives the protein CADSRVEQYQPQHF.

This clone was seen once. This chain joins TRBV28 and TRBJ2-5; 7 positions match TRBD2. The length of the CDR3 is 15 residues. Looked up from germline, CDR1 is MDHEN and CDR2 is SYDVKM. V was pared by 5 bases and J by 4 bases, with 10 bases of the junction left unmatched. The CDR3 region is CASSPFTGGLETQYF. The DNA of the CDR3 is TGTGCCAGCAGTCCCTTTACGGGAGGTTTAGAGACCCAGTACTTC.

The gene calls are TRBV5-1 and TRBJ2-7; 8 bases are a match to TRBD1. This CDR3 region has 14 residues. In germline, CDR1 is SGHRS, CDR2 YFSETQ. Trimming cost V 4 bases and J 5 bases; bases outside gene matches: 8. In nucleotides, the CDR3 is TGCGCCAGCAGCGAGCGACAGGGGTTCGACGAGCAGTACTTC. It encodes CASSERQGFDEQYF.

With regard to this clone: The junction departs from the called germline gene at one end, perhaps through a read error. The chain has TRBV4-1 and TRBJ1-4; perhaps TRBD1 as D (5 bases). Germline CDR1 is MGHRA and CDR2 is YSYEKL. CDR3 length equals 14 residues. Here the CDR3 reads CASTQEEGREKLFF. CDR3 bases: TGCGCCAGCACCCAAGAGGAGGGGCGGGAAAAACTGTTTTTT.

The V call is TRBV4-2, the J call TRBJ2-2, with 7 bases lining up with TRBD2. This CDR3 region has 16 residues. Germline V lookup: CDR1 LGHNA, CDR2 YNFKEQ. The junction had 13 bases not matched to a gene; V was cut back by 4 bases and J by 8 bases. The CDR3 spells CASSPVGGEISGELFF. The CDR3 DNA is TGTGCCAGCAGCCCGGTGGGAGGGGAGATATCTGGGGAGCTGTTTTTT.

The chain has TRBV27 and TRBJ1-4; the match to TRBD1 covers 7 bases. The trim removed 5 bases at V and 2 bases at J, leaving 5 bases unmatched. The CDR3 runs 15 residues. CDR1 is MNHEY, CDR2 SMNVEV, per germline (reference sequence). CDR3: CASSPGDSTNEKLFF. The DNA for the CDR3 is TGTGCCAGCAGTCCCGGGGACAGTACTAATGAAAAACTGTTTTTT.